One T cell receptor beta chain is described in this entry. Clones were read by immunoSEQ multiplex PCR, and TCRdb kept only the in-frame ones, dropping some. The repertoire has 60,000 to 90,000 clones, about 97% of them found once; the top ten carry approximately 0.3%. These data come from a study of technical replicates of blood from a handful of donors. The V gene end was trimmed by 0 bases and the J gene end by 9 bases; junction bases not matched to a gene: 8. The germline gives CDR1 SGHNT, CDR2 YYREEE (reference sequence). CDR3 length: 16 residues. This clonotype was obtained from a human donor in good health. V usage is TRBV5-4 and J usage is TRBJ2-5, with 13 nucleotides matching TRBD2. The specimen sequenced was T cells isolated from PBMCs. CDR3 nucleotides: TGTGCCAGCAGCTTGGCGACTAGCGGGGGGCTGCTGGCCCAGTACTTC. It yields the protein CASSLATSGGLLAQYF. Complete variable domain (other parts from reference TRBV5-4 and TRBJ2-5): ETGVTQSPTHLIKTRGQQVTLRCSSQSGHNTVSWYQQALGQGPQFIFQYYREEENGRGNFPPRFSGLQFPNYSSELNVNALELDDSALYLCASSLATSGGLLAQYFGPGTRLLVL.